This T cell receptor beta chain was identified in a study of shared clonotypes between healthy human individuals. Study at large: The cohort had two women and three men, ages 18 to 49.

Regarding the study as a whole: Having only a few donors restricted how much genetic and exposure-history diversity was captured. The four-donor shared clonotypes exceeded non-shared clonotypes in generation probability, with non-shared ones scoring lower.

Approximately 30,000 T cell genomes (about 0.2 ug DNA) went into each sorted-subset replicate. Libraries were prepared by immunoSEQ multiplex PCR; TCRdb keeps only in-frame clonotypes and omits some of them. The top ten hold 24% of the sample, which has over 800,000 clones, approximately 92% seen once. Details on this clone: No antigen is known for it.

Germline V gene sequence: CDR1 MNHNS, CDR2 SASEGT. V lost 7 bases and J lost 6, with 12 bases in between. The CDR3 sequence is 13 residues long. Naive CD8 cells, CD45RO-negative and positively selected for CCR7, excluded terminally differentiated effector memory CD45RA+ cells. The sequence derives from a man younger than 40 in good health. The chain combines TRBV6-1 with TRBJ2-2, with no clear D. The specimen was naive CD8+ T cells sorted from blood. CDR3 DNA: TGTGCCAGCAAGGGCAGCACCGCCGGGGAGCTGTTTTTT. Translated, it gives CASKGSTAGELFF.